These 32 T cell receptor beta chains came from one sample sequenced in a study of blood T cell repertoires in COVID-19. Only in-frame clones appear in the TCRdb table, and some are missing; sequencing was by immunoSEQ multiplex PCR. The profile shows some 270,000 clones, 70% to 90% of them singletons. The sample was PBMCs or T cells enriched from blood (not recorded which). The receptors shown here come from a woman between 45 and 65 years old who had been exposed to COVID-19.

The genes are TRBV9 and TRBJ2-5; possibly TRBD1 for D (6 bases). Trimming cost V 3 bases and J 5 bases, with 8 bases left between them. The CDR3 consists of 12 residues. CDR1 is SGDLS, CDR2 YYNGEE, per germline. The CDR3 region has the DNA TGTGCCAGCAGCGCCCAGGGGGAGACCCAGTACTTC. This translates into CASSAQGETQYF.

J is TRBJ1-1 and V is TRBV5-1; D perhaps matches TRBD1 (6 bases). V lost 4 bases and J lost 1, with 11 bases in between. The CDR3 has 14 residues. In germline, CDR1 is SGHRS, CDR2 YFSETQ. The CDR3 loop reads CASSARGQNTEAFF. The CDR3 nucleotides are TGCGCCAGCAGCGCCAGGGGACAGAACACTGAAGCTTTCTTT.

V usage is TRBV5-6 and J usage is TRBJ2-7; D is ambiguous. The CDR3 is 12 residues long. Trimming left V 4 bases short and J 3 bases short, with 8 bases between. The germline V gene encodes CDR1 SGHDT and CDR2 YYEEEE. The chain's CDR3 is CASSILGYEQYF. CDR3 in DNA: TGTGCCAGCAGCATCCTAGGCTACGAGCAGTACTTC.

This rearrangement joins TRBV9 to TRBJ2-1; tentatively, D is TRBD2 (6 bases). Germline lookup yields CDR1 SGDLS and CDR2 YYNGEE. V was shortened by 4 bases and J by 2 bases, with 13 bases between the two germline ends. This CDR3 is built from 15 residues. The CDR3 loop is CASSPGTGAYNEQFF. Here the CDR3 DNA reads TGTGCCAGCAGCCCAGGGACGGGAGCCTACAATGAGCAGTTCTTC.

V gene TRBV30 combines with J gene TRBJ1-1; no clear D gene. Trimming cost V 4 bases and J 2 bases, with 8 bases left between them. This CDR3 comprises 12 residues. CDR1 is GTSNPN and CDR2 is SVGIG in the germline V gene (reference sequence). The DNA for the CDR3 is TGTGCCTGGACAGCGGTTAACACTGAAGCTTTCTTT. Translating gives CAWTAVNTEAFF. Supplemented by reference TRBV30 and TRBJ1-1, the full variable domain reads SQTIHQWPATLVQPVGSPLSLECTVEGTSNPNLYWYRQAAGRGLQLLFYSVGIGQISSEVPQNLSASRPQDRQFILSSKKLLLSDSGFYLCAWTAVNTEAFFGQGTRLTVV.

This chain connects TRBV27 to TRBJ1-1, with 9 bases identical to TRBD1. In germline, CDR1 is MNHEY, CDR2 SMNVEV (reference sequence). V shed 2 bases and J 10 bases; nucleotides not matched to a gene: 8. The CDR3 has 14 amino acids. CDR3 nucleotides: TGTGCCAGCAGTTTAACAGGGGGCTATTCCCGAGCTTTCTTT. It translates to CASSLTGGYSRAFF.

The table lists this clone with a count of one. The chain combines TRBV21-1 with TRBJ1-5; the DNA was not used to check the table's D call, TRBD1. TRBV21-1 is flagged as a pseudogene. The CDR3 totals 13 residues. The CDR3 sequence is CATVRTGDQPQHF. The CDR3 nucleotides are TGTGCCACAGTGAGGACAGGGGATCAGCCCCAGCATTTT.

The V and J genes are TRBV5-6 and TRBJ2-6; possible D gene TRBD2, 5 bases. Germline V lookup: CDR1 SGHDT, CDR2 YYEEEE. This CDR3 contains 14 residues. With 6 bases removed from V and 4 bases from J, the gap between germline ends came to 11 bases. CDR3 in amino acids: CASNKRGGANVLTF. CDR3 bases: TGTGCCAGCAACAAAAGAGGGGGGGCCAACGTCCTGACTTTC.

The chain employs TRBV7-2 and TRBJ2-2; 8 positions match TRBD1. Germline V CDR1 and CDR2: SGHTA, FQGNSA. V was pared by 2 bases and J by 6 bases, with 8 bases of the junction left unmatched. The CDR3 totals 16 residues. In DNA form, the CDR3 reads TGTGCCAGCAGCTTACCGAAGGGACAGGTAGCCGGGGAGCTGTTTTTT. Translating it yields CASSLPKGQVAGELFF.

In regard to this clone: This sample includes further DNA sequences coding for the same CDR3. This chain uses TRBV7-2 with TRBJ1-5; D is possibly TRBD1 (6 bases). Between the trimmed V and J ends, which lost 0 bases and 5 bases, there was a span of 8 bases. Germline V lookup: CDR1 SGHTA, CDR2 FQGNSA. The CDR3 spans 14 residues. CDR3 sequence: CASSLAGADQPQHF. The CDR3 coding sequence is TGTGCCAGCAGCTTAGCGGGGGCCGATCAGCCCCAGCATTTT.

The V and J genes are TRBV12-3 or TRBV12-4 and TRBJ1-1; D is perhaps TRBD1 (5 bases). CDR3 length: 11 residues. V lost 7 bases to trimming and J lost 6 bases, with 9 bases between them. CDR3 bases: TGTGCCAGCAAACGGGGGGCTGAAGCTTTCTTT. As protein: CASKRGAEAFF.

The J gene is TRBJ1-2, the V gene TRBV3-1 (or the pseudogene TRBV3-2); no clear D gene. The germline CDR1 and CDR2 sequences are LGHDT and YNNKEL (reference sequence). Trimming removed 0 bases at V and 0 bases at J, with 8 bases between. This CDR3 has 15 residues. The CDR3 bases are TGTGCCAGCAGCCAAGATGGAGGAACTAACTATGGCTACACCTTC. It yields the protein CASSQDGGTNYGYTF.

The chain carries TRBV7-3 and TRBJ1-1, with D perhaps matching TRBD1 (6 bases). The CDR3 loop spans 14 amino acids. CDR1 and CDR2 (germline): SGHTA, FQGTGA. Trimming took off 1 base at V and 4 bases at J, with 10 bases between the two ends. CDR3 nucleotide sequence: TGTGCCAGCAGCTTAATTGCAGGGGCCACTGAAGCTTTCTTT. Translation: CASSLIAGATEAFF.

The J gene is TRBJ2-7, the V gene TRBV6-5; TRBD1 agrees at 9 bases. V lost 6 bases to trimming and J lost 5 bases; unmatched junction nucleotides: 5. The CDR3 covers 13 residues. Germline V gene data show CDR1 as MNHEY and CDR2 as SVGAGI. In nucleotides, the CDR3 is TGTGCCAGCAGGCCGACAGGGGGGAACGAGCAGTACTTC. Its protein product is CASRPTGGNEQYF.

The chain combines TRBV28 with TRBJ2-3; 10 bases map to TRBD2. Trimming cost V 4 bases and J 4 bases; bases outside gene matches: 5. Germline V gives CDR1 MDHEN, CDR2 SYDVKM. The CDR3 totals 15 residues. The CDR3 DNA is TGTGCCAGCAGTTCCCAGACTAGCGGGCCAGATACGCAGTATTTT. Its translation is CASSSQTSGPDTQYF.

The CDR3 protein is CASSFTGNTEAFF. In DNA form, the CDR3 reads TGTGCCAGTAGTTTTACAGGGAACACTGAAGCTTTCTTT. The chain couples TRBV19 to TRBJ1-1, with D maybe TRBD1 (5 bases). This CDR3 has 13 amino acids. Germline CDR1 is LNHDA and CDR2 is SQIVND (reference sequence). With 5 bases removed from V and 1 base from J, the gap between germline ends came to 8 bases.

This clone was detected once. The V and J genes are TRBV12-3 or TRBV12-4 and TRBJ1-1, with D unresolved. CDR3 length: 12 residues. Trimming took 1 base from V and 6 from J, leaving 6 bases between them. This chain's CDR3 is CASSLDVSEAFF. The CDR3 region has the DNA TGTGCCAGCAGTTTAGATGTCTCTGAAGCTTTCTTT.

This clone was recorded once. The CDR3, as DNA: TGTGCCAGCAGCTCCGAGCGGCTCCCGGGGACCCAGTACTTC. It specifies CASSSERLPGTQYF. V is TRBV7-2 and J is TRBJ2-5; D is perhaps TRBD2 (5 bases). Trimming left V 4 bases short and J 7 bases short, with 16 bases between. The CDR3 has 14 amino acids. Germline V gives CDR1 SGHTA, CDR2 FQGNSA.

The rearrangement joins TRBV7-6 to TRBJ2-5; possible D gene TRBD1, 5 bases. Germline lookup yields CDR1 SGHVS and CDR2 FNYEAQ. The CDR3 loop spans 14 amino acids. Between the trimmed V and J ends, which lost 1 base and 5 bases, there was a span of 11 bases. The CDR3 DNA reads as TGTGCCAGCAGCTTAGGGCAGGGATGGGAGACCCAGTACTTC. This gives the protein CASSLGQGWETQYF.

About this clone: Other nucleotide sequences in the sample specify the same CDR3. The chain has TRBV2 and TRBJ2-7; 11 nucleotides align to TRBD2. V dropped 4 bases and J dropped 1; count of bases not matched to a gene: 3. CDR1 is SNHLY and CDR2 is FYNNEI in the germline V gene. The CDR3 consists of 15 residues. The CDR3 is CASSVTSGSSYEQYF. CDR3 in DNA: TGTGCCAGCAGTGTTACTAGCGGGAGTTCCTACGAGCAGTACTTC.

J is TRBJ1-2 and V is TRBV6-1; TRBD1 matches 9 bases. There are 17 residues in the CDR3. Trimming cost V 1 base and J 2 bases; bases outside gene matches: 8. The germline gives CDR1 MNHNS, CDR2 SASEGT. The CDR3 sequence: CASSEVAGTGSNYGYTF. CDR3 in DNA: TGTGCCAGCAGTGAAGTCGCCGGGACAGGGTCCAACTATGGCTACACCTTC.

The V and J genes are TRBV11-2 and TRBJ2-6; D might be TRBD1 (5 bases). This CDR3 is 16 amino acids long. The germline V and J ends were trimmed by 2 bases and 0 bases, with 8 bases remaining between them. Germline V CDR1 and CDR2: SGHAT, FQNNGV. The CDR3 region is CASSLQGFSGANVLTF. CDR3 in DNA: TGTGCCAGCAGCTTACAGGGATTCTCTGGGGCCAACGTCCTGACTTTC.

This clone was picked up a small number of times. V and J are TRBV11-2 and TRBJ2-7; 9 bases fit TRBD1. Trimming cost V 5 bases and J 5 bases; bases outside gene matches: 13. Germline V gene lookup returns CDR1 SGHAT and CDR2 FQNNGV. This CDR3 is 16 amino acids long. As DNA, the CDR3 is TGTGCCAGCAGCGCCCGAACGTTCACAGGGGGCGACGAGCAGTACTTC. Translating it yields CASSARTFTGGDEQYF.

This clone was picked up a small number of times. The gene calls are TRBV30 and TRBJ1-6, with TRBD1 as a possible D gene (5 bases). This CDR3 is built from 13 residues. Trimming took off 4 bases at V and 7 bases at J, with 11 bases between the two ends. Germline loops: CDR1 GTSNPN, CDR2 SVGIG (reference sequence). The chain's CDR3 is CAWTSQENSPLHF. DNA for the CDR3: TGTGCCTGGACTTCACAGGAGAATTCACCCCTCCACTTT.

This rearrangement joins TRBV5-8 to TRBJ1-1; TRBD1 might be the D (5 bases). This CDR3 spans 14 amino acids. Germline V lookup: CDR1 SGHTS, CDR2 YDEGEE. The V end was cut by 1 base, the J end by 9 bases, with 16 bases between. Here the CDR3 reads CASSLFRSPGKAFF. The CDR3 DNA sequence: TGTGCCAGCAGCTTGTTTAGATCCCCAGGGAAAGCTTTCTTT.

The CDR3 sequence: CASSHFPGGDTQYF. The CDR3 DNA sequence: TGTGCCAGTAGTCACTTCCCGGGGGGGGATACGCAGTATTTT. The genes are TRBV19 and TRBJ2-3; 8 bases line up with TRBD2. Germline V lookup: CDR1 LNHDA, CDR2 SQIVND (reference sequence). V shed 5 bases, J shed 6 bases, and the junction held 7 bases outside the gene matches. The CDR3 contains 14 residues.

The chain joins TRBV12-5 to TRBJ2-5; 9 bases are a match to TRBD1. The CDR3 length is 14 residues. CDR1 and CDR2 (germline): LGHNT, FRNRAP. V lost 6 bases, J lost 4 bases, and 6 bases stayed unmatched. The CDR3: CASGSGQGPETQYF. CDR3 DNA: TGTGCTAGTGGCTCGGGACAGGGACCAGAGACCCAGTACTTC. Using reference TRBV12-5 and TRBJ2-5 for the parts outside the CDR3, the full variable domain is DARVTQTPRHKVTEMGQEVTMRCQPILGHNTVFWYRQTMMQGLELLAYFRNRAPLDDSGMPKDRFSAEMPDATLATLKIQPSEPRDSAVYFCASGSGQGPETQYFGPGTRLLVL.

The V and J genes are TRBV5-1 and TRBJ2-7; D is possibly TRBD1 (6 bases). V was pared by 4 bases and J by 2 bases, with 13 bases between. Germline CDR1 and CDR2: SGHRS and YFSETQ. This CDR3 contains 14 residues. The CDR3 is CASSTGQRTYEQYF. CDR3 DNA: TGCGCCAGCAGCACAGGACAGCGAACCTACGAGCAGTACTTC. Full variable domain (missing parts from reference TRBV5-1 and TRBJ2-7): KAGVTQTPRYLIKTRGQQVTLSCSPISGHRSVSWYQQTPGQGLQFLFEYFSETQRNKGNFPGRFSGRQFSNSRSEMNVSTLELGDSALYLCASSTGQRTYEQYFGPGTRLTVT.

The J gene is TRBJ1-1, the V gene TRBV29-1, with unresolved D. The CDR3 extends over 14 amino acids. The V end was cut by 2 bases, the J end by 1 base, with 11 bases between. Germline CDR1 and CDR2: SQVTM and ANQGSEA. For the CDR3, the DNA is TGCAGCGTTGAACCGGGTTTATCGAACACTGAAGCTTTCTTT. Translation: CSVEPGLSNTEAFF. The entire variable domain, with the rest obtained from reference TRBV29-1 and TRBJ1-1, is as follows: SAVISQKPSRDICQRGTSLTIQCQVDSQVTMMFWYRQQPGQSLTLIATANQGSEATYESGFVIDKFPISRPNLTFSTLTVSNMSPEDSSIYLCSVEPGLSNTEAFFGQGTRLTVV.

This clone was observed a single time. CDR3 loop: CASSVGDRGSSGYTF. The CDR3 DNA reads TGTGCCAGCAGCGTAGGGGACAGGGGTTCCAGTGGCTACACCTTC. The chain links TRBV9 to TRBJ1-2; 10 bases agree with TRBD1. Germline CDR1 and CDR2: SGDLS and YYNGEE. V lost 0 bases to trimming and J lost 7 bases; unmatched junction nucleotides: 6. The CDR3 covers 15 residues.

The rearrangement uses TRBV5-4 and TRBJ1-6; a possible D gene is TRBD1 (5 bases). The length of the CDR3 is 16 residues. Germline CDR1 reads SGHNT; CDR2 reads YYREEE (reference sequence). Between the trimmed V and J ends, which lost 0 bases and 7 bases, there was a span of 14 bases. The CDR3, as DNA: TGTGCCAGCAGCTTGGCCAACCAGGGTTCGAATTCACCCCTCCACTTT. Protein product: CASSLANQGSNSPLHF.

The rearrangement joins TRBV2 to TRBJ2-7; 7 bases align to TRBD2. Losses at the gene ends were 6 bases for V and 2 bases for J; bases not matched to a gene: 10. CDR1 and CDR2 (germline): SNHLY, FYNNEI. This CDR3 has 15 residues. The CDR3 reads CASRTTAGVTYEQYF. As DNA, the CDR3 is TGTGCCAGCAGGACGACCGCGGGGGTTACCTACGAGCAGTACTTC.